These 19 T cell receptor beta chains were sequenced from one sample in a study of memory CD4+ T cells and cytomegalovirus serostatus. The sort gate was single viable CD3+CD4+CD8-CD45RO+ cells for memory CD4+ T cells. TCRdb's copy holds only in-frame clones and misses some; the assay was immunoSEQ multiplex PCR. The data show around 49,000 clones, around 80% seen once. The sequencing input was memory CD4+ T cells from blood. The receptors stem from an adult in good health and CMV-seronegative.

The chain has TRBV5-6 and TRBJ2-1; D assignment may be TRBD1 or TRBD2 (6 bases each). Germline V lookup: CDR1 SGHDT, CDR2 YYEEEE. This CDR3 has 15 amino acids. V was pared by 9 bases and J by 0 bases, with 16 bases between. The CDR3: CATDRGPSSYNEQFF. The DNA for the CDR3 is TGTGCCACCGACCGGGGGCCGAGCTCCTACAATGAGCAGTTCTTC.

V gene TRBV10-3 combines with J gene TRBJ1-6; D ambiguous. The CDR3 runs 15 residues. Germline V gene sequence: CDR1 ENHRY, CDR2 SYGVKD. V was shortened by 6 bases and J by 10 bases, with 19 bases between the two germline ends. The CDR3 spells CAIRPGGGIGSPLHF. The CDR3 region has the DNA TGTGCCATCAGGCCCGGCGGAGGGATAGGGTCACCCCTCCACTTT.

For the CDR3, the DNA is TGTGCCAGCTCACAGGGGTCGAACACTGAAGCTTTCTTT. Residues: CASSQGSNTEAFF. V usage is TRBV18 and J usage is TRBJ1-1, with a tentative D call TRBD1 (5 bases). V lost 4 bases and J lost 1, with 7 bases in between. The CDR3 runs 13 residues. Germline values: CDR1 KGHSH, CDR2 LQKENI.

This clone has a handful of counts. V is TRBV7-8 and J is TRBJ1-1; D might be TRBD1 (5 bases). This CDR3 is 15 amino acids long. V shed 4 bases and J shed 5 bases, with 17 bases lying between them. Germline lookup yields CDR1 SGHVS and CDR2 FQNEAQ. In DNA, the CDR3 is TGTGCCAGCAGCTCCCCCGGGGGGGTTGGGACTGAAGCTTTCTTT. Translating it yields CASSSPGGVGTEAFF.

V and J are TRBV5-1 and TRBJ1-2; D is unclear. Germline values: CDR1 SGHRS, CDR2 YFSETQ. V shed 4 bases and J shed 1 base, with 8 bases lying between them. This CDR3 is built from 13 residues. The CDR3 here is CASSPRNNYGYTF. The CDR3 bases are TGCGCCAGCAGCCCCCGGAATAACTATGGCTACACCTTC. Looking up the rest from reference TRBV5-1 and TRBJ1-2 gives the full variable domain: KAGVTQTPRYLIKTRGQQVTLSCSPISGHRSVSWYQQTPGQGLQFLFEYFSETQRNKGNFPGRFSGRQFSNSRSEMNVSTLELGDSALYLCASSPRNNYGYTFGSGTRLTVV.

The V and J genes are TRBV27 and TRBJ2-1; 9 nucleotides align to TRBD1. The germline gives CDR1 MNHEY, CDR2 SMNVEV (reference sequence). The trim removed 4 bases at V and 0 bases at J, leaving 19 bases unmatched. CDR3 length: 21 residues. The CDR3 DNA follows: TGTGCCAGCAGTTCCTACGCCGGGGGACAGGGTCCAAGAAGCTCCTACAATGAGCAGTTCTTC. It yields the protein CASSSYAGGQGPRSSYNEQFF.

The chain carries TRBV29-1 and TRBJ2-7, with 9 bases matching TRBD2. Germline V gene lookup returns CDR1 SQVTM and CDR2 ANQGSEA. The CDR3 has 13 amino acids. The trim removed 3 bases at V and 5 bases at J, leaving 5 bases unmatched. The DNA of the CDR3 is TGCAGCGTTGAGGGACTAGCTAGGCACGAGCAGTACTTC. This sequence encodes CSVEGLARHEQYF.

The rearrangement links TRBV7-3 to TRBJ2-6; perhaps TRBD1 as D (6 bases). The CDR3 is made up of 15 amino acids. V lost 5 bases and J lost 1, with 9 bases in between. Germline CDR1 and CDR2: SGHTA and FQGTGA. The CDR3, as DNA: TGTGCCAGCAGCCCTACAGGGTCTGGGGCCAACGTCCTGACTTTC. It specifies CASSPTGSGANVLTF.

The chain joins TRBV7-2 to TRBJ1-1; D unclear. CDR1 SGHTA and CDR2 FQGNSA come from the germline V gene. The V end lost 3 bases, the J end lost 0 bases, and 5 bases lay between the germline ends. The CDR3 is 13 residues long. CDR3 sequence (DNA): TGTGCCAGCAGCTTGGGAATGAACACTGAAGCTTTCTTT. It specifies CASSLGMNTEAFF. Filled out from reference TRBV7-2 and TRBJ1-1, the complete variable domain reads GAGVSQSPSNKVTEKGKDVELRCDPISGHTALYWYRQSLGQGLEFLIYFQGNSAPDKSGLPSDRFSAERTGGSVSTLTIQRTQQEDSAVYLCASSLGMNTEAFFGQGTRLTVV.

The V and J genes are TRBV27 and TRBJ2-7; unclear D gene. The CDR3 runs 14 residues. In germline, CDR1 is MNHEY, CDR2 SMNVEV (reference sequence). Trimming took 3 bases from V and 5 from J, leaving 14 bases between them. This CDR3 is CASSLRGPRDEQYF. In DNA form, the CDR3 reads TGTGCCAGCAGTTTGCGAGGACCAAGGGACGAGCAGTACTTC.

This clone is labeled as medium-sized. This rearrangement joins TRBV2 to TRBJ2-7; D not resolved. The CDR3 contains 11 residues. V dropped 1 base and J dropped 4 bases, with 2 bases sitting between them. Germline-derived CDR1 and CDR2 are SNHLY and FYNNEI. CDR3 DNA: TGTGCCAGCAGTGAAGAATACGAGCAGTACTTC. It translates to CASSEEYEQYF.

The J gene is TRBJ2-2, the V gene TRBV19; D is perhaps TRBD2 (6 bases). Between the trimmed V and J ends, which lost 4 bases and 5 bases, there was a span of 8 bases. This CDR3 region has 13 residues. Germline CDR1 LNHDA, CDR2 SQIVND (reference sequence). The CDR3 DNA follows: TGTGCCAGTAGTAGGACTATTACCGGGGAGCTGTTTTTT. It is translated as CASSRTITGELFF.

This clone was seen a few times. The chain is built from TRBV27 and TRBJ1-5; perhaps TRBD1 as D (5 bases). Germline CDR1 is MNHEY and CDR2 is SMNVEV (reference sequence). This CDR3 is built from 14 residues. Between the trimmed V and J ends, which lost 3 bases and 1 base, there was a span of 7 bases. The CDR3 region is CASSFRGSNQPQHF. The CDR3 nucleotides are TGTGCCAGCAGTTTTCGGGGGAGCAATCAGCCCCAGCATTTT.

Only a few counts were recorded for this clone. The rearrangement uses TRBV27 and TRBJ1-3, with a tentative D call TRBD1 (5 bases). Germline CDR1 is MNHEY and CDR2 is SMNVEV (reference sequence). V shed 0 bases and J shed 4 bases, with 10 bases lying between them. This CDR3 has 15 residues. The CDR3 region is CASSLSNRRGNTIYF. The CDR3 DNA reads as TGTGCCAGCAGTTTATCGAACAGGAGGGGAAACACCATATATTTT.

V is TRBV29-1 and J is TRBJ2-5; the match to TRBD2 covers 8 bases. The DNA end is a closer match to TRBJ2-7, so the J assignment may be wrong. The CDR3 totals 14 residues. Per germline, CDR1 SQVTM and CDR2 ANQGSEA. DNA of the CDR3: TGCAGCGCCGATGGGGTAGCGGGATCTGGCGAGCAGTACTTC. This translates into CSADGVAGSGEQYF.

V gene TRBV5-5 combines with J gene TRBJ1-4; no firm D call. The CDR3 runs to 17 residues. V was shortened by 0 bases and J by 0 bases, with 12 bases between the two germline ends. The germline V gene has CDR1 SGHKS and CDR2 YYEKEE (reference sequence). DNA of the CDR3: TGTGCCAGCAGCTTGGATTTTAGGCTCGCAACTAATGAAAAACTGTTTTTT. It yields the protein CASSLDFRLATNEKLFF.

The chain recombines TRBV5-4 with TRBJ2-7; maybe TRBD1 (6 bases). CDR1 is SGHNT and CDR2 is YYREEE in the germline V gene (reference sequence). CDR3 length: 13 amino acids. V lost 0 bases and J 5 bases, leaving 9 bases between the germline ends. For the CDR3, the DNA is TGTGCCAGCAGCTTGGACAGGGCAGACGAGCAGTACTTC. Translation: CASSLDRADEQYF.

The rearrangement uses TRBV6-1 and TRBJ2-7, with 7 bases that match TRBD1. This CDR3 has 14 residues. CDR1 is MNHNS and CDR2 is SASEGT in the germline V gene. The trim removed 6 bases at V and 7 bases at J, leaving 12 bases unmatched. This CDR3 reads CASSVDRVLREQYF. Written as DNA, the CDR3 is TGTGCCAGCAGCGTAGACAGGGTTCTGCGGGAGCAGTACTTC.

The chain recombines TRBV28 with TRBJ1-5; D unresolved. Germline CDR1 reads MDHEN; CDR2 reads SYDVKM. The CDR3 consists of 16 residues. V lost 1 base to trimming and J lost 6 bases, with 16 bases between them. The CDR3 nucleotides read TGTGCCAGCAGTTTATTAGGCAGCGCCTCGGTTCAGCCCCAGCATTTT. Translated, it gives CASSLLGSASVQPQHF.